This T cell receptor (beta chain) was identified during a study of blood T cell repertoires in COVID-19. Turning to the study itself: Both acute and convalescent COVID-19 samples were obtained from the United States, Italy and Spain.

V dropped 0 bases and J dropped 5; count of bases not matched to a gene: 7. Germline V CDR1 and CDR2: MGHRA, YSYEKL. The CDR3 length is 16 residues. Profiling relied on immunoSEQ multiplex PCR, and the TCRdb table lists in-frame clones only, not all of them. The table shows about 250,000 clones, with roughly 88% occurring only once. Across 20 to 25 US areas, participants ranged in age from about 18 to 100 years. This clonotype was obtained from a woman between 40 and 55 years old who had been exposed to COVID-19. Sample: PBMCs or T cells enriched from blood (not recorded which). The genes are TRBV4-1 and TRBJ1-5; 7 bases line up with TRBD1. The CDR3 bases are TGCGCCAGCAGCCAAGATACATCGGGACAGCATCAGCCCCAGCATTTT. Amino acid sequence: CASSQDTSGQHQPQHF.